The rows below give T cell receptor beta chains drawn from one sample of a study of T cells in localized non-small cell lung cancer. Clones were sequenced by immunoSEQ multiplex PCR, and TCRdb holds only the in-frame ones, with some missing. Of 25,000 to 30,000 clones listed, around 82% are singletons. Sequencing was performed on peripheral blood mononuclear cells, taken before any cancer treatment. The receptors derive from a man aged 35-69 years with stage III lung adenocarcinoma. Each CDR3 is given with its conserved first and last residue. The D gene is left open where the match is weak. Clone sizes are given selectively: once, few, many, or a class where the clone is expanded.

v_gene: TRBV28
j_gene: TRBJ2-6
abundance: few
d_gene: -
CDR3nt: TGTGCCACGGGCCGGGGGTTATCTGGGGCCAACGTCCTGACTTTC
CDR3aa: CATGRGLSGANVLTF

v_gene: TRBV9
j_gene: TRBJ2-1
abundance: -
d_gene: -
CDR3nt: TGTGCCAGCAGCGTAGGTCCGGACTATACACTCAATGAGCAGTTCTTC
CDR3aa: CASSVGPDYTLNEQFF

v_gene: TRBV2
j_gene: TRBJ1-2
abundance: once
d_gene: -
CDR3nt: TGTGCCAGCAATAACTTGGGGGGTGTGAGCTTCGGTGGCTACACCTTC
CDR3aa: CASNNLGGVSFGGYTF

v_gene: TRBV20-1
j_gene: TRBJ2-3
abundance: -
d_gene: -
CDR3nt: TGCAGTGCTAGACTCGGAGATACGCAGTATTTT
CDR3aa: CSARLGDTQYF

v_gene: TRBV7-9
j_gene: TRBJ2-3
abundance: -
d_gene: TRBD2
CDR3nt: TGTGCCAGCACAACGGGTGCGGGAGGCCAAGATACGCAGTATTTT
CDR3aa: CASTTGAGGQDTQYF

v_gene: TRBV4-2
j_gene: TRBJ1-2
abundance: -
d_gene: TRBD1
CDR3nt: TGTGCCAGCAGCCGATTCGGACAGGGCATGGATGGCTACACCTTC
CDR3aa: CASSRFGQGMDGYTF

v_gene: TRBV10-3
j_gene: TRBJ1-3
abundance: -
d_gene: TRBD1
CDR3nt: TGTGCCATCAGTGGCCCGGGACAGTCTGGAAACACCATATATTTT
CDR3aa: CAISGPGQSGNTIYF

v_gene: TRBV6-5
j_gene: TRBJ1-3
abundance: -
d_gene: -
CDR3nt: TGTGCCAGCAGTTACGCACAGGATTTAAACACCATATATTTT
CDR3aa: CASSYAQDLNTIYF

v_gene: TRBV28
j_gene: TRBJ2-1
abundance: few
d_gene: TRBD1
CDR3nt: TGTGCCAGCCGACAGGACAGGGTTTATGAGCAGTTCTTC
CDR3aa: CASRQDRVYEQFF

v_gene: TRBV2
j_gene: TRBJ2-3
abundance: -
d_gene: TRBD1
CDR3nt: TGTGCCAGCAGCGACGACAGGGGGCTGACAGATACGCAGTATTTT
CDR3aa: CASSDDRGLTDTQYF

v_gene: TRBV28
j_gene: TRBJ2-3
abundance: -
d_gene: TRBD1
CDR3nt: TGTGCCAGCAGTAGGGACAGGGGAACAGATACGCAGTATTTT
CDR3aa: CASSRDRGTDTQYF

v_gene: TRBV6-5
j_gene: TRBJ1-1
abundance: -
d_gene: TRBD1
CDR3nt: TGTGCCAGCAGTTACTCGGGGACAGGGAACACTGAAGCTTTCTTT
CDR3aa: CASSYSGTGNTEAFF

v_gene: TRBV10-2
j_gene: TRBJ1-2
abundance: -
d_gene: -
CDR3nt: TGCGCCAGCAGTGAGAACCCCAGGGCCCCCTATGGCTACACCTTC
CDR3aa: CASSENPRAPYGYTF

v_gene: TRBV7-8
j_gene: TRBJ1-1
abundance: -
d_gene: -
CDR3nt: TGTGCCAGCAGCTTAGGGGTGATGAACACTGAAGCTTTCTTT
CDR3aa: CASSLGVMNTEAFF

v_gene: TRBV23-1
j_gene: TRBJ1-2
abundance: -
d_gene: -
CDR3nt: TGCGCCAGCAGTCAAACCCCGGGGGGCCACTATGGCTACACCTTC
CDR3aa: CASSQTPGGHYGYTF

v_gene: TRBV18
j_gene: TRBJ1-2
abundance: -
d_gene: TRBD1
CDR3nt: TGTGCCAGCTCTGAGGCTGGGACAGGGGTTGGCTACACCTTC
CDR3aa: CASSEAGTGVGYTF

v_gene: TRBV14
j_gene: TRBJ1-3
abundance: -
d_gene: -
CDR3nt: TGTGCCAGCAGCCGAGGGGGTCCGGGCTCTGGAAACACCATATATTTT
CDR3aa: CASSRGGPGSGNTIYF

v_gene: TRBV25-1
j_gene: TRBJ1-1
abundance: -
d_gene: -
CDR3nt: TGTGCCAGCAGTCCAAGGGAAGGAGGGAGAACTGAAGCTTTCTTT
CDR3aa: CASSPREGGRTEAFF

v_gene: TRBV6-4
j_gene: TRBJ2-2
abundance: once
d_gene: -
CDR3nt: TGTGCCAGCAGTGACAGCTCGACAGACCGGGAGCTGTTTTTT
CDR3aa: CASSDSSTDRELFF

v_gene: TRBV5-4
j_gene: TRBJ2-1
abundance: -
d_gene: -
CDR3nt: TGTGCCAGCAGCTTGACAGGGAGCCACAATGAGCAGTTCTTC
CDR3aa: CASSLTGSHNEQFF

v_gene: TRBV10-3
j_gene: TRBJ1-1
abundance: -
d_gene: -
CDR3nt: TGTGCCATCAGTGAGTCGGGTTCGAGCGGAACTGAAGCTTTCTTT
CDR3aa: CAISESGSSGTEAFF

v_gene: TRBV7-2
j_gene: TRBJ2-3
abundance: -
d_gene: -
CDR3nt: TGTGCCAGCAGCAACACCCACCAATACACAGATACGCAGTATTTT
CDR3aa: CASSNTHQYTDTQYF

v_gene: TRBV7-7
j_gene: TRBJ2-5
abundance: once
d_gene: -
CDR3nt: TGTGCCAGCAGTCCCGGGACGGTCGGGGCCCAGTACTTC
CDR3aa: CASSPGTVGAQYF

v_gene: TRBV11-3
j_gene: TRBJ2-1
abundance: once
d_gene: -
CDR3nt: TGTGCCAGCAGTATCACAGGTACCCAACCGGAGCAGTTCTTC
CDR3aa: CASSITGTQPEQFF

v_gene: TRBV11-2
j_gene: TRBJ2-3
abundance: -
d_gene: -
CDR3nt: TGTGCCAGCAGCTTGTTTTTAGATACGCAGTATTTT
CDR3aa: CASSLFLDTQYF

v_gene: TRBV19
j_gene: TRBJ2-4
abundance: few
d_gene: -
CDR3nt: TGTGCCAGTAGTATTTTCTTAGCCAAAAACATTCAGTACTTC
CDR3aa: CASSIFLAKNIQYF

v_gene: TRBV2
j_gene: TRBJ2-3
abundance: -
d_gene: -
CDR3nt: TGTGCCAGCAGTACGTGGACTAGCACAGATACGCAGTATTTT
CDR3aa: CASSTWTSTDTQYF

v_gene: TRBV5-8
j_gene: TRBJ2-7
abundance: -
d_gene: -
CDR3nt: TGTGCCAGCAGCTCACGGGGCCATGGGACCTACGAGCAGTACTTC
CDR3aa: CASSSRGHGTYEQYF

v_gene: TRBV7-9
j_gene: TRBJ2-7
abundance: -
d_gene: -
CDR3nt: TGTGCCAGCAGCTTAGCGGTGGGGCTTACGTACTTC
CDR3aa: CASSLAVGLTYF

v_gene: TRBV5-4
j_gene: TRBJ1-2
abundance: -
d_gene: -
CDR3nt: TGTGCCAGCTCGGGGTCTGGCTATGGCTACACCTTC
CDR3aa: CASSGSGYGYTF

v_gene: TRBV10-3
j_gene: TRBJ2-1
abundance: -
d_gene: -
CDR3nt: TGTGCCACCTCCCCCGTACACAATGAGCAGTTCTTC
CDR3aa: CATSPVHNEQFF

v_gene: TRBV11-2
j_gene: TRBJ2-3
abundance: -
d_gene: TRBD2
CDR3nt: TGTGCCAGCAGCTTATGGACTAGCGGTTCCACAGATACGCAGTATTTT
CDR3aa: CASSLWTSGSTDTQYF

v_gene: TRBV10-3
j_gene: TRBJ2-1
abundance: -
d_gene: TRBD2
CDR3nt: TGTGCCATCAGTGAGCCGCAGACTAGCGGGAGGTATGAGCAGTTCTTC
CDR3aa: CAISEPQTSGRYEQFF

v_gene: TRBV7-2
j_gene: TRBJ1-4
abundance: -
d_gene: -
CDR3nt: TGTGCCAGCAGCCCAAAATCATCAACTAATGAAAAACTGTTTTTT
CDR3aa: CASSPKSSTNEKLFF

v_gene: TRBV12-5
j_gene: TRBJ2-1
abundance: -
d_gene: TRBD1
CDR3nt: TGTGCTAGACCCTACTCGGGACAGGGGAATAATGAGCAGTTCTTC
CDR3aa: CARPYSGQGNNEQFF

v_gene: TRBV19
j_gene: TRBJ1-2
abundance: -
d_gene: -
CDR3nt: TGTGCCAGTAGTTCTACAGGGTGGAACTACATGAACTTC
CDR3aa: CASSSTGWNYMNF

v_gene: TRBV6-5
j_gene: TRBJ1-6
abundance: few
d_gene: -
CDR3nt: TGTGCCAGCAGTAAACGGAAGGATAATTCACCCCTCCACTTT
CDR3aa: CASSKRKDNSPLHF

v_gene: TRBV14
j_gene: TRBJ1-4
abundance: -
d_gene: -
CDR3nt: TGTGCCAGCAGCGCCAGACAGGCCCTTAATGAAAAACTGTTTTTT
CDR3aa: CASSARQALNEKLFF

v_gene: TRBV6-1
j_gene: TRBJ1-2
abundance: -
d_gene: -
CDR3nt: TGTGCCATGCGCGGTTACTATGGCTACACCTTC
CDR3aa: CAMRGYYGYTF

v_gene: TRBV19
j_gene: TRBJ2-3
abundance: -
d_gene: -
CDR3nt: TGTGCCAGTAGCCGGCGGGAAGAGGGAGGTACGCAGTATTTT
CDR3aa: CASSRREEGGTQYF

v_gene: TRBV6-5
j_gene: TRBJ2-5
abundance: once
d_gene: TRBD2
CDR3nt: TGTGCCAGCAGTTCGGCGGGGGGGGGACAAGAGACCCAGTACTTC
CDR3aa: CASSSAGGGQETQYF

v_gene: TRBV15
j_gene: TRBJ2-5
abundance: -
d_gene: -
CDR3nt: TGTGCCACCAGCAGAGGGGGGGAAGAGACCCAGTACTTC
CDR3aa: CATSRGGEETQYF

v_gene: TRBV6-6
j_gene: TRBJ2-7
abundance: -
d_gene: -
CDR3nt: TGTGCCAGCAGGGCCGGGACTGAGTACGAGCAGTACTTC
CDR3aa: CASRAGTEYEQYF

v_gene: TRBV28
j_gene: TRBJ1-5
abundance: -
d_gene: TRBD1
CDR3nt: TGTGCCAGCAGTCCGGGACAGGTCTACAATCAGCCCCAGCATTTT
CDR3aa: CASSPGQVYNQPQHF

v_gene: TRBV5-1
j_gene: TRBJ2-3
abundance: -
d_gene: TRBD2
CDR3nt: TGCGCCAGCAGTAGCGGGAGTGGCACAGATACGCAGTATTTT
CDR3aa: CASSSGSGTDTQYF

v_gene: TRBV27
j_gene: TRBJ2-7
abundance: -
d_gene: -
CDR3nt: TGTGCCAGTTGGACCATGACCTACGAGCAGTACTTC
CDR3aa: CASWTMTYEQYF

v_gene: TRBV28
j_gene: TRBJ2-5
abundance: -
d_gene: -
CDR3nt: TGTGCCAGTGGAGGGGGCACGGCCCCAGAGACCCAGTACTTC
CDR3aa: CASGGGTAPETQYF

v_gene: TRBV7-9
j_gene: TRBJ2-2
abundance: -
d_gene: TRBD1
CDR3nt: TGTGCCAGCAGCCGGCAGGGGGCCGTAAACGGGGAGCTGTTTTTT
CDR3aa: CASSRQGAVNGELFF

v_gene: TRBV11-2
j_gene: TRBJ2-1
abundance: -
d_gene: TRBD2
CDR3nt: TGTGCCAGCAGCGCGGGACTAGCGGGAGACTTTGAGCAGTTCTTC
CDR3aa: CASSAGLAGDFEQFF

v_gene: TRBV19
j_gene: TRBJ2-5
abundance: -
d_gene: TRBD1
CDR3nt: TGTGCCAGTAGTATCACAGGGGGTCGGAAGACCCAGTACTTC
CDR3aa: CASSITGGRKTQYF

v_gene: TRBV2
j_gene: TRBJ2-1
abundance: -
d_gene: -
CDR3nt: TGTGCCACTGACAGGTTCGATGAGCAGTTCTTC
CDR3aa: CATDRFDEQFF